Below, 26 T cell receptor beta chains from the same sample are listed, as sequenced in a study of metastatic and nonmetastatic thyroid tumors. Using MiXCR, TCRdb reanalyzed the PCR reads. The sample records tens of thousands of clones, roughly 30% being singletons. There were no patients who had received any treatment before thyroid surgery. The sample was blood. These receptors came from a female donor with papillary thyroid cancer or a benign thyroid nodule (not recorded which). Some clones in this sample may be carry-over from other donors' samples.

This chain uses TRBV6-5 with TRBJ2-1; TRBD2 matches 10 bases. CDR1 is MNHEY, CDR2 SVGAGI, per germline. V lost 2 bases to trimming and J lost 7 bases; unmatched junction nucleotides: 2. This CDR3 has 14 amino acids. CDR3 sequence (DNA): TGTGCCAGCAGTTACGCGGGACTAGCGAATGAGCAGTTCTTC. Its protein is CASSYAGLANEQFF.

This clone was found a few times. CDR3 sequence: CASSLNQGGTEAFF. The CDR3 nucleotides read TGTGCCAGCAGTTTAAACCAGGGGGGCACTGAAGCTTTCTTT. V gene TRBV12-3 or TRBV12-4 combines with J gene TRBJ1-1; TRBD1 matches 7 bases. V was pared by 2 bases and J by 4 bases, with 4 bases of the junction left unmatched. The CDR3 length is 14 residues.

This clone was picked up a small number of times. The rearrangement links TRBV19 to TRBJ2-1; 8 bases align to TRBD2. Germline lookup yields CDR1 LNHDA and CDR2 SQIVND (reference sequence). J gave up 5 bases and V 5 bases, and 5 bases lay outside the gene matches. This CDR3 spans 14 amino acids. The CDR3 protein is CASSGLAGHNEQFF. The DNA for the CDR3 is TGTGCCAGTAGTGGGTTAGCGGGACACAATGAGCAGTTCTTC.

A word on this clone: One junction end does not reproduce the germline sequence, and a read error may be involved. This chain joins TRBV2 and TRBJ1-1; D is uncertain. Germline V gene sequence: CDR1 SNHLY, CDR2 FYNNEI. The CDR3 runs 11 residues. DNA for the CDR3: TGTGCCAGCAGTGAAAACACTGAGGCTTTCTTT. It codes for CASSENTEAFF.

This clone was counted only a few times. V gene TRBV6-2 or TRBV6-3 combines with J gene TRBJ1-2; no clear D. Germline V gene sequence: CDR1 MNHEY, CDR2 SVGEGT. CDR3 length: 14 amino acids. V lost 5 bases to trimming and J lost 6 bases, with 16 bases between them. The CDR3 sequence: CASSTPREVDGYTF. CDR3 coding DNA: TGTGCCAGCAGTACTCCTAGAGAGGTAGATGGCTACACCTTC.

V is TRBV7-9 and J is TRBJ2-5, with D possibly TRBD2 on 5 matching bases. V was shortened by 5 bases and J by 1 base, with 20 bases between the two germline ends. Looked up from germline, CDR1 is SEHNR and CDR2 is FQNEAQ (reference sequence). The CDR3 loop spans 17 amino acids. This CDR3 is CASSETDGNRGQETQYF. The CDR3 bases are TGTGCCAGCAGCGAGACTGATGGAAACCGGGGCCAAGAGACCCAGTACTTC.

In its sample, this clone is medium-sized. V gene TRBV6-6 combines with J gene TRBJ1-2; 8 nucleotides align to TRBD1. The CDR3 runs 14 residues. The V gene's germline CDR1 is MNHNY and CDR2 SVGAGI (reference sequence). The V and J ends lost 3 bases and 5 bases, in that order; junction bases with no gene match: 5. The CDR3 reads CASSYFQGAYGYTF. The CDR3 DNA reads TGTGCCAGCAGTTATTTTCAGGGGGCTTATGGCTACACCTTC.

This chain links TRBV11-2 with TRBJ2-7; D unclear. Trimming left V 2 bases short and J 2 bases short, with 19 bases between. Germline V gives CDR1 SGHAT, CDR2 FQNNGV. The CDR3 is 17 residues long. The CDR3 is CASSLPPYIAIAYEQYF. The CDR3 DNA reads TGTGCCAGCAGCTTACCTCCTTATATTGCTATTGCCTACGAGCAGTACTTC.

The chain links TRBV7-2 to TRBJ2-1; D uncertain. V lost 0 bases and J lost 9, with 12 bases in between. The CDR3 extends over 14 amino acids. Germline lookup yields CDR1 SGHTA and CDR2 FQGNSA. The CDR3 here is CASSLALSGREQFF. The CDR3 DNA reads TGTGCCAGCAGCTTAGCCCTGAGTGGGCGTGAGCAGTTCTTC.

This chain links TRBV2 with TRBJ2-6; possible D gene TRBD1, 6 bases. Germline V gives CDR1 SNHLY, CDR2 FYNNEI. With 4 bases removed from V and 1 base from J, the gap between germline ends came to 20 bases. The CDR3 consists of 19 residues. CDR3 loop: CASSVFVGHRSSGANVLTF. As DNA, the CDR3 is TGTGCCAGCAGTGTCTTCGTGGGACATCGGTCGTCTGGGGCCAACGTCCTGACTTTC.

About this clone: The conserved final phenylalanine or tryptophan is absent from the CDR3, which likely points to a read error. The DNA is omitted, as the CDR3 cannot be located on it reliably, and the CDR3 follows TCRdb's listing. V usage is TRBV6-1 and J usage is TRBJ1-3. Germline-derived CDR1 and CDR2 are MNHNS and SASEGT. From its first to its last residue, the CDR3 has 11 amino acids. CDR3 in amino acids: CASSEFGFQEL.

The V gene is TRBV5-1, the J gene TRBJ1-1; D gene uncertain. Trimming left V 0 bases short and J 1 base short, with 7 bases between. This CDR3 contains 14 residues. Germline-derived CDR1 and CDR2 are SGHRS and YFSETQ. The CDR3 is CASSLGDKNTEAFF. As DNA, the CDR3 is TGCGCCAGCAGCTTGGGTGATAAGAACACTGAAGCTTTCTTT.

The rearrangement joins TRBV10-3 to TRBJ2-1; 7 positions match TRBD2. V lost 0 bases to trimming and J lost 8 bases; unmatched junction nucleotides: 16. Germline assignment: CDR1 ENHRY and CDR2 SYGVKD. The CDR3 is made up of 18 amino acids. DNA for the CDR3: TGTGCCATCAGTGAGTCGGGTCCCGGGACTACCGGCCCAGATGAGCAGTTCTTC. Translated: CAISESGPGTTGPDEQFF.

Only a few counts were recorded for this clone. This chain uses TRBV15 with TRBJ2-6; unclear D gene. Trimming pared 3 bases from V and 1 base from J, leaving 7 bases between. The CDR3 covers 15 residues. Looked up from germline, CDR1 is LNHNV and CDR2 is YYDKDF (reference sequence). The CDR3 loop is CATSRDLSGANVLTF. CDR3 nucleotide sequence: TGTGCCACCAGCAGGGACCTGTCTGGGGCCAACGTCCTGACTTTC.

The CDR3: CASSFDVAGVDTQYF. CDR3 sequence (DNA): TGTGCCAGCAGCTTTGATGTAGCAGGAGTGGATACGCAGTATTTT. The chain employs TRBV7-3 and TRBJ2-3; no definite D call. The V and J ends lost 3 bases and 6 bases respectively, with 16 bases between them. This CDR3 has 15 residues. Germline CDR1 and CDR2: SGHTA and FQGTGA.

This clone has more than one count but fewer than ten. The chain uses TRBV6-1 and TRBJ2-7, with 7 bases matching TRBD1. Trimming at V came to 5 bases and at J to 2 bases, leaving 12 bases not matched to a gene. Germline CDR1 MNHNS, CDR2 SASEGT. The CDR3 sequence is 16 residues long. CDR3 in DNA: TGTGCCAGCAGTCCCGGGACAGTTTCGCTCGCCTACGAGCAGTACTTC. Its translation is CASSPGTVSLAYEQYF.

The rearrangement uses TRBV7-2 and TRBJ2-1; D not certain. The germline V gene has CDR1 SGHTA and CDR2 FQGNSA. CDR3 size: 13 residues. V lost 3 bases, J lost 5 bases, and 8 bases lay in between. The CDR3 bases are TGTGCCAGCAGCTTTTCCAGAGACAATGAGCAGTTCTTC. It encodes CASSFSRDNEQFF.

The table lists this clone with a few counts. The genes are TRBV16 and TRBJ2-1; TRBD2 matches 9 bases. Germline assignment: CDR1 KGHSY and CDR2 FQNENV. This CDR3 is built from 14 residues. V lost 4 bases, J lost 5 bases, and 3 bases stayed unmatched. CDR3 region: CASSLGLANNEQFF. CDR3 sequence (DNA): TGTGCCAGCAGCCTGGGACTAGCCAACAATGAGCAGTTCTTC. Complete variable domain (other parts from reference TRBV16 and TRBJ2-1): GEEVAQTPKHLVRGEGQKAKLYCAPIKGHSYVFWYQQVLKNEFKFLISFQNENVFDETGMPKERFSAKCLPNSPCSLEIQATKLEDSAVYFCASSLGLANNEQFFGPGTRLTVL.

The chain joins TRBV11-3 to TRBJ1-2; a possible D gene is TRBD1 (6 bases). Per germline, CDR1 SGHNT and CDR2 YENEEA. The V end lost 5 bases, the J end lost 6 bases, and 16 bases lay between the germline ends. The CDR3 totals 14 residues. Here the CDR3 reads CASSLEGGRDGYTF. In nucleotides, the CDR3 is TGTGCCAGCAGCCTCGAGGGGGGACGAGATGGCTACACCTTC.

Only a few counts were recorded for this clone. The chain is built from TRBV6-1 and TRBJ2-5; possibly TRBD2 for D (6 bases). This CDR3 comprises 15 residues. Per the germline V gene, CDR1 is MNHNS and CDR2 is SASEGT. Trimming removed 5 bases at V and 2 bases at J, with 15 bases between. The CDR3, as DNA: TGTGCCAGCAGTTCCACGCCTAGCGTACAAGAGACCCAGTACTTC. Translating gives CASSSTPSVQETQYF.

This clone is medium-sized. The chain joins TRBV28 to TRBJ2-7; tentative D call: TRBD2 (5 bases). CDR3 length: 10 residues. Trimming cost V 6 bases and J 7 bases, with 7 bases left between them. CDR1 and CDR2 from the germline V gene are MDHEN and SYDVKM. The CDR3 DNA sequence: TGTGCCAGCAGCACTAGGGAGCAGTACTTC. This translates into CASSTREQYF.

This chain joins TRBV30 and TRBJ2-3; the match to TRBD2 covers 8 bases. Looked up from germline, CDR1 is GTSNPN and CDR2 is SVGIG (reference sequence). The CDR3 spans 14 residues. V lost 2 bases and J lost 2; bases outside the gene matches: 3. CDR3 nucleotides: TGTGCCTGGAGTAGGACTAGCCTCACAGATACGCAGTATTTT. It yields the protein CAWSRTSLTDTQYF.

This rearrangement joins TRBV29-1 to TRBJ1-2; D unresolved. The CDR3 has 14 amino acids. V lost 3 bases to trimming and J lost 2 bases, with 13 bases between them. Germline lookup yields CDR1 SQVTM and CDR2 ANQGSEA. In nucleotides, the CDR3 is TGCAGCGTTGACTCGCGGACGGGGAACTATGGCTACACCTTC. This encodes CSVDSRTGNYGYTF.

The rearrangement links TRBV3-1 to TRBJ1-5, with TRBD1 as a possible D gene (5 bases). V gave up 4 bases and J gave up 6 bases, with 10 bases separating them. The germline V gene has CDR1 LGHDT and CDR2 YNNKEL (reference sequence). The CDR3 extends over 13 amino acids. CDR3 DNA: TGTGCCAGCAGCCCAGGGACCCTTCAGCCCCAGCATTTT. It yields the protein CASSPGTLQPQHF.

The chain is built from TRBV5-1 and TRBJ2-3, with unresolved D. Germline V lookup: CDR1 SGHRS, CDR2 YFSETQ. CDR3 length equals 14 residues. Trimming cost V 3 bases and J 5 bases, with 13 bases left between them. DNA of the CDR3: TGCGCCAGCAGCTCAGACTCGGTAGGAGATACGCAGTATTTT. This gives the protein CASSSDSVGDTQYF.

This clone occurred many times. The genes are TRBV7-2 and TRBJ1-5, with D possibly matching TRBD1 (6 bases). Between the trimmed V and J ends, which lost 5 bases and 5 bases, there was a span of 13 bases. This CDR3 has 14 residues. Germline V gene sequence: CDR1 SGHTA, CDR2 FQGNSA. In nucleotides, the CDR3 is TGTGCCAGCAGCGACACCAACAGGGATCAGCCCCAGCATTTT. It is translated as CASSDTNRDQPQHF.